This T cell receptor beta chain was documented in a study of blood T cell repertoires in COVID-19. In the study overall: T cells, B-cell-depleted T cells, or PBMCs provided the cDNA or gDNA that served as material.

Per the study methods: From reference gene primer amplification, estimates of nucleated cell counts were derived. The data were produced by immunoSEQ multiplex PCR, yet TCRdb's version contains in-frame clones alone and is incomplete. V, J and clone size derive from that table, while D and trimming were established from the DNA sequence. The profile shows 100,000 to 150,000 clones, 65% to 90% of them singletons. For recovered donors of Cohort 3, there were two negative PCRs, clearance, or symptom resolution. This sequence was found in a woman aged 45-65 years who had recovered from COVID-19. Sequenced material: PBMCs or T cells enriched from blood (not recorded which).

Here the CDR3 DNA reads TGTGCCAGCAGTGTCCCAAGTAGGCCGGGTAGCAATCAGCCCCAGCATTTT. Protein product: CASSVPSRPGSNQPQHF. The gene calls are TRBV6-1 and TRBJ1-5, with D uncertain. V dropped 4 bases and J dropped 0 bases, with 16 bases sitting between them. Per germline, CDR1 MNHNS and CDR2 SASEGT. This CDR3 has 17 amino acids.